The source of this T cell receptor beta chain is a study of blood T cell repertoires in COVID-19 (TCRdb year 2020). For context, the study as a whole: The collaborator samples originated in the United States, Italy and Spain and spanned the acute and convalescent phases of COVID-19. The prospective study material was composed of cDNA or gDNA derived from T cells, B-cell-depleted T cells, or PBMCs. Deeply sampled blood TCRbeta repertoires from subjects exposed to, actively infected with, or recovered from COVID-19 were included in the dataset. The repertoires were released in a freely available public database meant as a resource for research on the immune response to SARS-CoV-2. Samples were obtained from the ongoing ImmuneRACE study (first 160 participants) and from 1,254 subjects provided by 6 global collaborators. Sample metadata almost always included a de-identified subject ID, COVID-19 status, age in years and sex. Where available, HLA class I and class II types were taken from metadata supplied by the sample provider and were not determined by assay-based typing. Paper-wide results and their limitations: The amount of clinical and demographic metadata varied by source and participant and was provided uncurated.

The immunoSEQ Assay, a bias-controlled multiplex PCR, was used to amplify TCRbeta CDR3 regions from genomic DNA. Regarding the original processing steps: Within the assay, amplification of reference gene primers was used to estimate how many nucleated cells each sample contained. Sequence reads were collapsed and filtered to measure the absolute abundance of every unique TCRbeta CDR3 rearrangement. For each sample, productive Simpson clonality was calculated by taking the square root of Simpson's diversity index across productive rearrangements. TCRdb took over this immuneACCESS table, retaining in-frame rearrangements with V and J assigned. Such tables are incomplete; in checked studies, under half of the missing clones stem from an unresolved V gene, and the remainder is unexplained. For V, J and clone size, that table is used; D and trimming come from the DNA. The sample yields 390,000 or so clones; roughly 80% were counted once. The ten top clones hold approximately 4.7% of the sample.

In regard to this clone: Its cognate antigen has yet to be identified. There are no base qualities to consult, and no much larger clone falls within one base.

Participants in the prospective study were enrolled through a virtual design, were aged roughly 18 to 95 years, and lived in under 25 United States geographic areas. Cohort assignment in the prospective study relied on participant-reported clinical history from a screening survey and a study questionnaire. Recovered participants in ImmuneRACE Cohort 3 were defined as having two consecutive negative NP/OP PCR tests, clearance from a healthcare professional, or resolution of symptoms. In the prospective study, whole blood, serum and a nasopharyngeal or oropharyngeal swab were collected from each participant by mobile phlebotomists. Prospective study participants could optionally give additional blood draws and questionnaires over an approximately 2-month period. Prospective study blood samples were shipped either frozen or at room temperature before DNA extraction. Per the germline V gene, SGHTS is the CDR1 and YDEGEE is the CDR2. The CDR3 has 14 amino acids, counting the end cysteine and phenylalanine. Of all the DNA, just the CDR3 is kept, 42 bases in frame from base 1. V is pared back by 2 bases and J by 3 bases, with 12 bases lying between the germline termini.

The TCR originated in a woman between 45 and 60 years old who had recovered from COVID-19. The chain employs TRBV5-8 and TRBJ2-7; a tentative D match to TRBD2 spans 6 bases. The specimen sequenced was PBMCs or T cells enriched from blood (not recorded which). The nucleotide sequence reads as follows: TGTGCCAGCAGCTTAAGTCTAGCGCACTACGAGCAGTACTTC. Translation gives CASSLSLAHYEQYF.